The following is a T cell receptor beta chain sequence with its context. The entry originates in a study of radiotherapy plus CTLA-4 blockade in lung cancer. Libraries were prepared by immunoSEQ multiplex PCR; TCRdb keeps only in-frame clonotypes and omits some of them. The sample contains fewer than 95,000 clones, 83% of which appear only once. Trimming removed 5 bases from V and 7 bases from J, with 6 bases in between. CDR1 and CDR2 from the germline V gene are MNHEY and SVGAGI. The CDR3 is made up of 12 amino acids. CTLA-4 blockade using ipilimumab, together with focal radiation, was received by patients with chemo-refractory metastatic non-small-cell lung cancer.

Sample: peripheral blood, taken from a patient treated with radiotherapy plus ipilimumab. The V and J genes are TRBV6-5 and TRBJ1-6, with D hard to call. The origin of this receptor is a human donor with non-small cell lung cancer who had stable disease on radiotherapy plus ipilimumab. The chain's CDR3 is CASSLPNSPLHF. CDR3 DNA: TGTGCCAGCAGTCTCCCGAATTCACCCCTCCACTTT.